This TCR beta chain was observed in a study of T cells in localized non-small cell lung cancer. Study-level points and caveats: A median of around 60 clones ranked among the top 100 in tumor appeared in adjacent lung. Investigators sequenced only a single tumor region, leaving heterogeneity possible.

The protocol was immunoSEQ multiplex PCR, while the TCRdb copy is restricted to in-frame clones and leaves out a portion. The profile covers around 54,000 clones, with approximately 90% appearing a single time and about 20% taken by the ten largest. Germline-derived CDR1 and CDR2 are SGHRS and YFSETQ. V lost 1 base and J lost 0, with 8 bases in between. The CDR3 consists of 15 residues. Notes on this clone: The antigen remains unidentified.

The clonotype comes from a male donor aged 60 or over with stage III squamous cell lung carcinoma. The sequencing here drew on peripheral blood, taken before any cancer treatment. This chain links TRBV5-1 with TRBJ1-5; D gene unclear. CDR3 in amino acids: CASSLTADSNQPQHF. The CDR3 nucleotides read TGCGCCAGCAGCTTGACAGCAGATAGCAATCAGCCCCAGCATTTT. Combining the CDR3 with reference TRBV5-1 and TRBJ1-5 gives the whole variable domain KAGVTQTPRYLIKTRGQQVTLSCSPISGHRSVSWYQQTPGQGLQFLFEYFSETQRNKGNFPGRFSGRQFSNSRSEMNVSTLELGDSALYLCASSLTADSNQPQHFGDGTRLSIL.